This T cell receptor beta chain was captured by sequencing in a study of early T cells in non-severe SARS-CoV-2 infection. Whole-study context: Chains from this unsorted whole-blood bulk RNA could not be paired.

Between the trimmed V and J ends, which lost 5 bases and 1 base, there was a span of 11 bases. Germline CDR1 SQVTM, CDR2 ANQGSEA. The CDR3 consists of 13 residues. Individual cDNA molecules carried attached unique molecular identifiers. TCRdb processed the 5' RACE reads anew with MiXCR; each CDR3 protein has one entry. The repertoire holds just under 90,000 distinct CDR3 sequences, with 13% to 15% as singletons. This chain links TRBV29-1 with TRBJ1-1, with D tentatively TRBD1 (5 bases). Sequencing was done on a sample of whole blood. This receptor was identified in an adult who was a healthcare worker with PCR-confirmed SARS-CoV-2 infection or an uninfected control (not recorded which). The DNA of the CDR3 is TGCAGCGTTCCCACTAGGGGGAACACTGAAGCTTTCTTT. Its protein is CSVPTRGNTEAFF.